Following are 16 T cell receptor beta chains from one sample sequenced in a study of tumor and adjacent non-tumor tissue in lung cancer. A modified ARM-PCR protocol with three rounds of nested PCR amplified TCRbeta. MiXCR, applied by TCRdb to the multiplex PCR reads, yields one record per CDR3 protein. The table shows 60,000 to 85,000 distinct CDR3 sequences, with roughly 76% occurring only once. This sample's RNA came from whole unsorted tissue. The specimen was lung tumor tissue. These receptors came from a woman in her fifties or sixties with non-small cell lung cancer.

This clonotype was counted once. CDR3 nucleotides: TGCAGTGCTAGGGTGGTAGCTGGCCATAAGACTGAATCCTACGAGCAGTACTTC. This gives the protein CSARVVAGHKTESYEQYF. The chain links TRBV20-1 to TRBJ2-7; unclear D gene. There are 18 residues in the CDR3. Deletions cut 3 bases from V and 1 base from J, with 25 bases between. Germline CDR1 is DFQATT and CDR2 is SNEGSKA (reference sequence).

For this clonotype: Compared with germline, one end of the junction differs, possibly owing to a read error. The chain recombines TRBV11-1 with TRBJ2-3; no clear D gene. The germline V gene has CDR1 SGHAT and CDR2 FQDESV (reference sequence). CDR3 length: 14 amino acids. The CDR3 DNA reads as TGTGTCAGCAGCATAGCTGCAGGAGCTGATACGCAGTATTTT. Protein: CVSSIAAGADTQYF.

The V gene is TRBV28, the J gene TRBJ2-7, with a tentative D call TRBD1 (7 bases). The CDR3 consists of 16 residues. Trimming pared 11 bases from V and 2 bases from J, leaving 25 bases between. Looked up from germline, CDR1 is MDHEN and CDR2 is SYDVKM. Here the CDR3 DNA reads TGTGCCTGCGGTTCTAGGATTCAGGGGGGAACCTACGAGCAGTACTTC. As protein: CACGSRIQGGTYEQYF.

This clonotype was detected only once. The germline gene is not matched at one end of the junction; a read error may be the cause. This sequence joins TRBV6-2 or TRBV6-3 and TRBJ1-2; weak D call: TRBD1 (5 bases). The CDR3 has 17 residues. Per the germline V gene, CDR1 is MNHEY and CDR2 is SVGEGT. CDR3 protein: CASSYFDPYRSTHGYTF. DNA for the CDR3: TGTGCCAGCAGTTATTTCGACCCTTACAGGTCTACCCATGGATACACCTTC.

On this clonotype itself: An end of the junction does not agree with germline; a read error may underlie this. This chain uses TRBV4-3 with TRBJ2-2; weak D call: TRBD2 (6 bases). The germline V gene encodes CDR1 LGHNA and CDR2 YSLEER. There are 16 residues in the CDR3. CDR3 in amino acids: CASSQDYQEEGREMFF. Written as DNA, the CDR3 is TGCGCGAGCAGCCAAGATTATCAGGAGGAGGGAAGGGAGATGTTTTTT.

In its sample, this clonotype was seen once. The junction does not match germline at one end; this may be a read error. The chain recombines TRBV4-2 with TRBJ2-7; 7 nucleotides agree with TRBD2. The CDR3 contains 18 residues. Per the germline V gene, CDR1 is LGHNA and CDR2 is YNFKEQ. CDR3 sequence: CVSSQDPLSGISGYEQYF. The CDR3 nucleotides are TGTGTCAGCAGCCAAGATCCGCTCAGCGGGATCTCTGGGTACGAACAGTACTTC.

About this clonotype itself: A read error may account for a junction end that differs from germline. DNA for the CDR3: TGCGCCAGCAACTCCTCCGAATATGAGCAGTTCTTC. As protein: CASNSSEYEQFF. The chain recombines TRBV11-2 with TRBJ2-1; no clear D. Germline CDR1 and CDR2: SGHAT and FQNNGV. The CDR3 runs to 12 residues.

A single count supports this clonotype. At one boundary the junction diverges from the germline segment, which might be a read error. The chain links TRBV29-1 to TRBJ1-1; D may be TRBD1 (5 bases). Germline values: CDR1 SQVTM, CDR2 ANQGSEA. The CDR3 consists of 13 residues. CDR3 sequence (DNA): TGTAGCTTCTCCAAGGGGTGGGACACTGAAGCTTTCTTT. Amino acids: CSFSKGWDTEAFF.

Details on this clonotype: Its ends do not fully match the called genes, so a read error is possible. This chain connects TRBV5-4 to TRBJ2-7; 14 bases align to TRBD2. From germline, CDR1 is SGHNT and CDR2 YYREEE (reference sequence). The CDR3 covers 17 residues. CDR3: CASSSGLAGVQRVEHYF. The DNA for the CDR3 is TGTGCCAGCAGCTCGGGACTAGCGGGAGTCCAAAGAGTCGAGCACTACTTC.

The rearrangement links TRBV6-2 or TRBV6-3 to TRBJ1-5; the D gene is possibly TRBD2 (5 bases). The J call is uncertain, as TRBJ2-3 better fits the DNA end. The length of the CDR3 is 13 residues. Germline values: CDR1 MNHEY, CDR2 SVGEGT. Here the CDR3 reads CASPGVVCQPQYF. CDR3 in DNA: TGTGCCAGCCCCGGGGTAGTGTGTCAGCCCCAGTATTTT.

This clonotype was seen a few times. V gene TRBV15 combines with J gene TRBJ2-1, with D possibly being TRBD2 (6 bases). Trimming took 3 bases from V and 9 from J, leaving 12 bases between them. Germline V gene sequence: CDR1 LNHNV, CDR2 YYDKDF (reference sequence). This CDR3 region has 13 residues. This CDR3 reads CATSSRGEVEQFF. In DNA, the CDR3 is TGTGCCACCAGCAGCAGAGGGGAGGTTGAGCAGTTCTTC.

The CDR3 region is CSAGQGALTLFF. The CDR3 DNA reads as TGCAGTGCTGGGCAGGGGGCCCTTACCCTGTTTTTT. The V and J genes are TRBV20-1 and TRBJ1-4, with 8 bases fitting TRBD1. This CDR3 region has 12 residues. CDR1 is DFQATT, CDR2 SNEGSKA, per germline (reference sequence). The trim removed 5 bases at V and 14 bases at J, leaving 10 bases unmatched.

The count of this clonotype is one. At one end, the junction sequence differs from germline, possibly due to a read error. The chain carries TRBV28 and TRBJ2-7; 9 nucleotides align to TRBD1. CDR1 and CDR2 (germline): MDHEN, SYDVKM. The CDR3 has 15 residues. CDR3 sequence reads: CASSFLTGGFYEHSF. The CDR3 coding sequence is TGTGCCAGCAGTTTTTTGACAGGGGGATTCTACGAGCATTCCTTC.

DNA of the CDR3: TGTGCCAGCAGTTCCGGGAACCAGCCGGGGATCCGGTACTTC. It codes for CASSSGNQPGIRYF. J is TRBJ2-5 and V is TRBV6-6; maybe TRBD2 (5 bases). Deletions cut 4 bases from V and 13 bases from J, with 22 bases between. The CDR3 consists of 14 residues. Germline CDR1 is MNHNY and CDR2 is SVGAGI (reference sequence).

The V and J genes are TRBV20-1 and TRBJ2-7; TRBD2 agrees at 7 bases. Looked up from germline, CDR1 is DFQATT and CDR2 is SNEGSKA (reference sequence). This CDR3 spans 14 amino acids. V lost 6 bases to trimming and J lost 2 bases; unmatched junction nucleotides: 10. The CDR3 loop reads CSAPAGVETYEQYF. CDR3 in DNA: TGCAGTGCCCCGGCGGGAGTAGAAACCTACGAGCAGTACTTC.

This clonotype was detected only once. This sequence joins TRBV6-5 and TRBJ2-7, with D possibly TRBD2 on 6 matching bases. Germline V CDR1 and CDR2: MNHEY, SVGAGI. The CDR3 is 14 residues long. The V gene lost 2 bases and the J gene lost 9 bases, with 17 bases spanning the gap. The CDR3 DNA is TGTGCCAGCAGTTACAGGAGGGGCGGACACGGGCAGTACTTC. It codes for CASSYRRGGHGQYF.